The 3 T cell receptor beta chains given below trace back to one sample, sequenced in a study of control samples from healthy donors and cancer patients. Sequenced by immunoSEQ multiplex PCR; TCRdb stores in-frame clones only, minus some. Seen here are 140,000 or so clones, around nine tenths observed once, and the top ten hold 4% to 5.5%. Sequencing was performed on blood. These receptors were collected from a man in his thirties or forties in good health.

The genes are TRBV21-1 and TRBJ1-4; whether TRBD1, the table's D call, matches the DNA was not checked. TRBV21-1 is assigned pseudogene status. CDR3 length: 18 amino acids. The CDR3 DNA sequence: TGTGCCAGCAGCAAAGGGGGACAGGGATTGTTCGCTAATGAAAAACTGTTTTTT. Encoded protein: CASSKGGQGLFANEKLFF.

V gene TRBV15 combines with J gene TRBJ1-5; D remains ambiguous. Trimming removed 1 base from V and 1 base from J, with 5 bases in between. This CDR3 has 14 amino acids. Germline V gene lookup returns CDR1 LNHNV and CDR2 YYDKDF (reference sequence). The CDR3 nucleotides are TGTGCCACCAGCAGAGGAGGCAGCAATCAGCCCCAGCATTTT. Amino acids: CATSRGGSNQPQHF.

J is TRBJ1-2 and V is TRBV13, with unresolved D. The CDR3 covers 15 residues. V lost 6 bases and J 1 base, leaving 15 bases between the germline ends. Per germline, CDR1 PRHDT and CDR2 FYEKMQ (reference sequence). The chain's CDR3 is CASREERYRNYGYTF. CDR3 bases: TGTGCCAGCAGGGAAGAGAGATACCGTAACTATGGCTACACCTTC.